What follows are 21 T cell receptor beta chains derived from one specimen sequenced in a study of identical twins. TCRdb re-derived calls from the 5' RACE reads in MiXCR, one entry per CDR3 protein. The sample shows about 250,000 distinct CDR3 sequences, approximately 7.9% of them seen only once. A further study also used this sample, focusing on yellow fever vaccine responses in identical twins.

What was sequenced was CD8+ T cells sorted from blood. The receptors were gathered from a woman younger than 35 in good health.

This clonotype was seen a few times. This chain uses TRBV7-9 with TRBJ2-7; D not resolved. V lost 0 bases and J lost 6, with 6 bases in between. The CDR3 contains 12 residues. The germline CDR1 and CDR2 sequences are SEHNR and FQNEAQ (reference sequence). The CDR3 region has the DNA TGTGCCAGCAGCTTAGCGTCGGGCGAGCAGTACGTC. This sequence encodes CASSLASGEQYV.

The chain recombines TRBV5-6 with TRBJ2-3, with 14 positions matching TRBD2. Germline V gene sequence: CDR1 SGHDT, CDR2 YYEEEE. CDR3 size: 17 residues. The junction had 11 bases not matched to a gene; V was cut back by 8 bases and J by 3 bases. As DNA, the CDR3 is TGTGCCAGGAGCACCGGGACTAGCGGGAGACTGACAGATACGCAGTATTTT. Its translation: CARSTGTSGRLTDTQYF.

This clonotype was detected many times. The rearrangement uses TRBV9 and TRBJ1-4; D not certain. Trimming pared 0 bases from V and 4 bases from J, leaving 10 bases between. The length of the CDR3 is 15 residues. Germline CDR1 and CDR2: SGDLS and YYNGEE. Here the CDR3 reads CASSVDSAVNEKLFF. Here the CDR3 DNA reads TGTGCCAGCAGCGTAGACTCAGCCGTTAATGAAAAACTGTTTTTT.

This clonotype has a count of ten or more. The V gene is TRBV20-1, the J gene TRBJ2-7; D is uncertain. The V gene's germline CDR1 is DFQATT and CDR2 SNEGSKA (reference sequence). Trimming took 1 base from V and 0 from J, leaving 7 bases between them. The length of the CDR3 is 13 residues. The CDR3 here is CSARVDPSYEQYV. Written as DNA, the CDR3 is TGCAGTGCTAGAGTAGATCCCTCCTACGAGCAGTACGTC.

This clonotype came up many times. The V and J genes are TRBV29-1 and TRBJ2-2; 8 bases are shared with TRBD1. The CDR3 has 14 residues. The germline CDR1 and CDR2 sequences are SQVTM and ANQGSEA. Trimming cost V 0 bases and J 6 bases; bases outside gene matches: 3. As DNA, the CDR3 is TGCAGCGTTGAAGATGCAGGGGGCTCCGGGGAGCTGTTTTTT. Residues: CSVEDAGGSGELFF.

This clonotype has a handful of counts. The V and J genes are TRBV12-3 or TRBV12-4 and TRBJ2-1; the match to TRBD1 covers 7 bases. The J segment lost 2 bases and the V segment lost 3 bases, leaving 4 bases of the junction unmatched. CDR3 length: 15 residues. CDR3 nucleotides: TGTGCCAGCAGTTTCCGACAGGGCCCCTACAATGAGCAGTTCTTC. Its protein product is CASSFRQGPYNEQFF.

The genes are TRBV2 and TRBJ2-1, with unresolved D. Per the germline V gene, CDR1 is SNHLY and CDR2 is FYNNEI. This CDR3 is 12 amino acids long. The V gene lost 9 bases and the J gene lost 4 bases, with 10 bases spanning the gap. The CDR3 DNA sequence: TGTGCCAGTGTCAGCCGATACAATGAGCAGTTCTTC. Translating gives CASVSRYNEQFF. The full variable domain, rest sourced from reference TRBV2 and TRBJ2-1, is EPEVTQTPSHQVTQMGQEVILRCVPISNHLYFYWYRQILGQKVEFLVSFYNNEISEKSEIFDDQFSVERPDGSNFTLKIRSTKLEDSAMYFCASVSRYNEQFFGPGTRLTVL.

V is TRBV28 and J is TRBJ2-3, with D perhaps TRBD1 (5 bases). Germline CDR1 is MDHEN and CDR2 is SYDVKM. The CDR3 length is 15 residues. The germline V and J ends were trimmed by 3 bases and 0 bases, with 10 bases remaining between them. CDR3 region: CASSFTGASTDTQYF. CDR3 nucleotide sequence: TGTGCCAGCAGTTTCACAGGAGCTAGCACAGATACGCAGTATTTT.

This chain joins TRBV6-5 and TRBJ1-1; 9 bases are a match to TRBD1. The V segment lost 2 bases and the J segment 4 bases; nucleotides outside the gene matches: 5. Germline V CDR1 and CDR2: MNHEY, SVGAGI. The CDR3 spans 15 residues. The CDR3 region has the DNA TGTGCCAGCAGTTACGTTACAGGGGGCGGCACTGAAGCTTTCTTT. Its protein product is CASSYVTGGGTEAFF.

This clonotype has only a few counts. The gene calls are TRBV20-1 and TRBJ2-1; perhaps TRBD1 as D (6 bases). The CDR3 sequence is 14 residues long. The ends were cut back, 6 bases at V and 5 bases at J, with 17 bases in the middle. The germline V gene has CDR1 DFQATT and CDR2 SNEGSKA (reference sequence). CDR3: CSANRDGSHNEQFF. CDR3 coding DNA: TGCAGTGCAAACAGGGATGGGTCGCACAATGAGCAGTTCTTC.

This clonotype has at least ten counts. The rearrangement joins TRBV12-3 or TRBV12-4 to TRBJ2-7; 11 bases line up with TRBD2. The CDR3 length is 15 residues. Unmatched junction bases numbered 5, after V lost 5 bases and J lost 2 bases. This CDR3 reads CASSQGLAGPYEQYF. CDR3 in DNA: TGTGCCAGCAGTCAAGGACTAGCGGGTCCCTACGAGCAGTACTTC.

This clonotype was detected many times. The chain combines TRBV12-3 or TRBV12-4 with TRBJ1-3, with no clear D. This CDR3 has 15 residues. V gave up 6 bases and J gave up 3 bases, with 15 bases separating them. The CDR3 spells CASRWVPGIGNTIYF. The DNA of the CDR3 is TGTGCCAGCAGATGGGTCCCGGGAATTGGAAACACCATATATTTT.

This rearrangement joins TRBV3-1 to TRBJ2-5; 10 bases fit TRBD2. Germline V lookup: CDR1 LGHDT, CDR2 YNNKEL (reference sequence). The CDR3 has 17 amino acids. V was clipped by 4 bases and J by 4 bases; unmatched bases: 12. The CDR3 sequence is CASSRSVEVAGGETQYF. The CDR3 bases are TGTGCCAGCAGCCGGTCCGTGGAGGTAGCGGGAGGAGAGACCCAGTACTTC.

This clonotype was seen at least ten times. The rearrangement uses TRBV5-1 and TRBJ2-2; D is undetermined. V was trimmed by 4 bases and J by 5 bases, leaving 3 bases between them. CDR3 length: 11 residues. Germline V gene sequence: CDR1 SGHRS, CDR2 YFSETQ. The CDR3 loop is CASSATGELFF. CDR3 sequence (DNA): TGCGCCAGCAGCGCGACCGGGGAGCTGTTTTTT.

This clonotype was counted ten times or more. The chain links TRBV12-3 or TRBV12-4 to TRBJ1-4, with unresolved D. V was cut by 5 bases and J by 8 bases, with 15 bases left in between. This CDR3 has 14 amino acids. CDR3 sequence (DNA): TGTGCCAGCAGTCGAGCCGTTATCTTGGAAAAACTGTTTTTT. This sequence encodes CASSRAVILEKLFF.

This clonotype appeared many times. V and J are TRBV3-1 and TRBJ2-3; 13 bases are a match to TRBD2. The germline V gene encodes CDR1 LGHDT and CDR2 YNNKEL (reference sequence). Trimming at V came to 0 bases and at J to 4 bases, leaving 4 bases not matched to a gene. This CDR3 is 17 amino acids long. The CDR3 sequence: CASSQDLGLAGADTQYF. DNA of the CDR3: TGTGCCAGCAGCCAAGATCTCGGACTAGCGGGGGCAGATACGCAGTATTTT.

At least ten counts were recorded for this clonotype. This chain joins TRBV4-1 and TRBJ2-1, with 9 bases that match TRBD1. CDR3 length: 15 residues. CDR1 is MGHRA and CDR2 is YSYEKL in the germline V gene. V shed 2 bases and J 4 bases; nucleotides not matched to a gene: 3. Written as DNA, the CDR3 is TGCGCCAGCAGCCAAAGGACAGGGGATTACAATGAGCAGTTCTTC. Translating gives CASSQRTGDYNEQFF.

This clonotype came up many times. V gene TRBV10-3 combines with J gene TRBJ2-5; D not resolved. V lost 3 bases to trimming and J lost 2 bases, with 10 bases between them. This CDR3 contains 14 residues. The germline V gene encodes CDR1 ENHRY and CDR2 SYGVKD. The CDR3 loop is CAISEGRIQETQYF. The CDR3 nucleotides are TGTGCCATCAGTGAAGGACGGATACAAGAGACCCAGTACTTC.

The chain joins TRBV9 to TRBJ1-2; D not certain. V was shortened by 7 bases and J by 4 bases, with 5 bases between the two germline ends. This CDR3 comprises 10 residues. Germline V gene data show CDR1 as SGDLS and CDR2 as YYNGEE. The CDR3 region has the DNA TGTGCCAGCTCGGGCTATGGCTACACCTTC. It specifies CASSGYGYTF.

This clonotype was observed a handful of times. CDR3 in DNA: TGTGCCAGCAGTCGATTTGTCCCGGGACAGGACCTGGCCCTAGAGACCCAGTACTTC. Its protein is CASSRFVPGQDLALETQYF. This chain connects TRBV25-1 to TRBJ2-5, with 8 bases that match TRBD1. V lost 5 bases and J lost 4; bases outside the gene matches: 21. The CDR3 is 19 residues long. Germline CDR1 reads MGHDK; CDR2 reads SYGVNS.

This clonotype was counted only a few times. The chain uses TRBV7-9 and TRBJ2-1; 13 bases are shared with TRBD2. The CDR3 totals 15 residues. CDR1 and CDR2 from the germline V gene are SEHNR and FQNEAQ (reference sequence). Trimming removed 5 bases from V and 6 bases from J; junction bases left unmatched: 4. This CDR3 is CASSQTSGRSNEQFF. The CDR3 DNA reads TGTGCCAGCAGCCAGACTAGCGGGAGGTCCAATGAGCAGTTCTTC.